This T cell receptor beta chain was recorded in a study of blood T cells in healthy people across ages (dated by TCRdb to the mid-2010s). For the wider study: In model experiments, template switching captured about one uniquely barcoded TCR beta cDNA molecule for every two T cells. The donors were divided into four age groups: young (average roughly 15 years), middle-aged (around 41), aged (about 56) and long-lived (more than 75). To avoid experimental bias, donors of different ages were distributed randomly across sequencing lanes. Two additional independent replicas of 1 million unique cDNA reads from the same blood draw were analyzed for two donors (one aged 18 to 29 and one aged 80 or older). Using deep sequencing normalized with unique cDNA molecular identifiers, the study measured how TCR beta repertoire diversity changes with age.

CDR1 and CDR2 (DFQATT, SNEGSKA) derive from the germline V gene (reference sequence). V is pared back by 5 bases and J by 0 bases, with 11 bases lying between the germline termini. The CDR3 contains 13 residues, cysteine and phenylalanine counted. Left in the record is the CDR3 DNA by itself, 39 bases read in frame from the first base. Broader findings and caveats from the paper: Since profiling was done on bulk unsorted PBMCs, naive and antigen-experienced compartments could not be conclusively compared. As age increased, observed TCR beta diversity per million T cells dropped in a roughly linear way, and a significant reduction was already evident by age 40. Estimates of total diversity based on one million sequenced T cells were considered lower bounds and underestimates. Compared with the aged group, the long-lived group had more naive CD4+ T cells, fewer expanded clones and increased TCR diversity, a pattern suggesting age selection. The percentage of naive T cells measured by flow cytometry correlated strongly with observed TCR beta diversity. Because donor CMV infection status was unknown, age-related changes in expanded clonotypes were potentially confounded.

Libraries were made using 5' RACE. Sequencing was carried out with an Illumina HiSeq 2500. A second about 6 to 11 cycle PCR used a sample-barcoded 5' primer and a J-beta primer mix. A unique molecular identifier was introduced onto each TCR beta cDNA molecule by a template-switch 5' adaptor carrying 12 random nucleotides. At least 2.5 million CDR3-containing paired-end reads were obtained from each sample. First-strand cDNA was synthesized from all RNA with the Mint cDNA synthesis kit, primed by a TRBC-specific oligonucleotide. Following uracil-DNA glycosylase treatment, all cDNA underwent a first 18-cycle PCR with the universal primers M1SS and BC2_uni_R. As for the authors' bioinformatics: Each sample was normalized by randomly selecting 1 million high-quality reads, each carrying a distinct molecular identifier. Instead of being binned into consensus sequences, reads with shared molecular identifiers were discarded. MiTCR, set to a Q25 quality threshold and the strictest error-elimination algorithm, was used for CDR3 identification, clonotype clustering and error correction. Lower-bound total TCR beta diversity was estimated with a nonparametric unseen species model using Euler transformation. The public reads were reanalyzed by TCRdb: fastp trimming at Q25, MiXCR alignment, in-frame beta chains only. Entries are consolidated by CDR3 protein sequence, retaining the most common genes and DNA. The V and J calls were not made by the authors but by TCRdb's processing. The sample table shows fewer than 800,000 distinct CDR3 sequences, and about 32% are seen once. 15% of the sample goes to the ten largest clones.

Donors were a few dozen systemically healthy Caucasian individuals from Russia aged roughly 6 to 100 years. Each donor gave approximately 9.3 milliliters of peripheral blood, collected into EDTA-treated Vacutainer tubes. Ficoll-Paque density-gradient centrifugation was used to isolate PBMCs, with at least 6.5 million per sample. Trizol reagent was used to extract total RNA from the PBMCs, yielding at least 6 micrograms per sample. For every donor, an aliquot of PBMCs went through flow cytometry to measure the percentages of naive CD45RAhigh/CD27high T cells. Of note for this clonotype: Its recognized antigen is unknown. The record has no base qualities; no much larger clone is one base away.

The specimen was blood. This receptor was obtained from a woman of 80 years or more in good health. Donor details come from another sample of the same person, matched by shared clones. The rearrangement combines TRBV20-1 with TRBJ2-7, with no D gene named confidently. In nucleotide form, the sequence is TGCAGTGCTGGATTTAGCAGCTCCTACGAGCAGTACTTC. Its amino acids are CSAGFSSSYEQYF.